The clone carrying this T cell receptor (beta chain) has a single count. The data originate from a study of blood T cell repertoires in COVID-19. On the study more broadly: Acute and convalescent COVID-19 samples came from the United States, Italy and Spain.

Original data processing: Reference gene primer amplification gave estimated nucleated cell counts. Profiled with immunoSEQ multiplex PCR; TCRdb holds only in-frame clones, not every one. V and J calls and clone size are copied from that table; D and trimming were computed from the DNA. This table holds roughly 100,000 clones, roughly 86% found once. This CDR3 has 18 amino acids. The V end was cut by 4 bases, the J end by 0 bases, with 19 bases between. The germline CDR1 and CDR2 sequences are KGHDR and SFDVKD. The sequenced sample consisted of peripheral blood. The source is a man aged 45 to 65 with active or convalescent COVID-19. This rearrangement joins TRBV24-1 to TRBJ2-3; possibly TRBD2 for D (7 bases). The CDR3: CATSDLGGDARSTDTQYF. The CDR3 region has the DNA TGTGCCACCAGTGACCTAGGGGGGGACGCCCGAAGCACAGATACGCAGTATTTT.